Shown below are 11 T cell receptor beta chains from a single sample sequenced in a study of OX40 agonist ivuxolimab in advanced cancers. Method: immunoSEQ multiplex PCR; TCRdb's copy keeps in-frame clones and lacks some. The sample has some 100,000 clones, approximately 90% seen once. The source material was CD4+ or CD8+ T cells sorted from blood, sampled in a trial of the OX40 agonist ivuxolimab. The source is an adult with an advanced solid tumor such as melanoma, head and neck, liver or kidney cancer.

The genes are TRBV7-9 and TRBJ2-7; D possibly corresponds to TRBD1 (5 bases). The V and J ends lost 3 bases and 6 bases respectively, with 9 bases between them. CDR3 size: 12 residues. CDR1 and CDR2 from the germline V gene are SEHNR and FQNEAQ (reference sequence). The CDR3 loop is CASSFGQGEQYF. CDR3 sequence (DNA): TGTGCCAGCAGCTTCGGTCAGGGCGAGCAGTACTTC. Full variable domain (outside the CDR3, taken from reference TRBV7-9 and TRBJ2-7): DTGVSQNPRHKITKRGQNVTFRCDPISEHNRLYWYRQTLGQGPEFLTYFQNEAQLEKSRLLSDRFSAERPKGSFSTLEIQRTEQGDSAMYLCASSFGQGEQYFGPGTRLTVT.

The chain uses TRBV7-9 and TRBJ2-3, with D perhaps TRBD2 (5 bases). The ends were cut back, 4 bases at V and 2 bases at J, with 16 bases in the middle. The CDR3 is 16 residues long. Germline assignment: CDR1 SEHNR and CDR2 FQNEAQ (reference sequence). The chain's CDR3 is CASSSPDSGSTDTQYF. CDR3 nucleotides: TGTGCCAGCAGCTCCCCTGACTCGGGATCCACAGATACGCAGTATTTT.

The chain recombines TRBV5-1 with TRBJ2-1, with 9 positions matching TRBD2. The CDR3 runs 14 residues. The germline CDR1 and CDR2 sequences are SGHRS and YFSETQ. The ends lost 6 bases at V and 3 bases at J; junction bases unmatched: 4. Here the CDR3 reads CASKTSGIYNEQFF. The DNA for the CDR3 is TGCGCCAGCAAGACTAGCGGAATCTACAATGAGCAGTTCTTC.

The sample holds one count of this clone. This chain links TRBV27 with TRBJ1-1; D is ambiguous. V lost 4 bases to trimming and J lost 2 bases, with 8 bases between them. From germline, CDR1 is MNHEY and CDR2 SMNVEV (reference sequence). This CDR3 has 13 residues. The CDR3 loop reads CASSSRDNTEAFF. As DNA, the CDR3 is TGTGCCAGCAGTTCCAGAGACAACACTGAAGCTTTCTTT.

This clone was seen once. J is TRBJ2-7 and V is TRBV6-5, with 11 bases matching TRBD2. The CDR3 is made up of 13 amino acids. The trim removed 6 bases at V and 11 bases at J, leaving 9 bases unmatched. Germline values: CDR1 MNHEY, CDR2 SVGAGI. The CDR3 bases are TGTGCCAGCAGAACCGGGACTAGCGGATTGGAGTACTTC. This gives the protein CASRTGTSGLEYF.

The chain recombines TRBV2 with TRBJ2-1, with D possibly matching TRBD2 (6 bases). Germline CDR1 is SNHLY and CDR2 is FYNNEI. V was cut by 5 bases and J by 7 bases, with 15 bases left in between. There are 14 residues in the CDR3. CDR3: CASSPRREGNEQFF. The DNA for the CDR3 is TGTGCCAGCAGTCCGAGGCGGGAAGGTAATGAGCAGTTCTTC.

This chain uses TRBV28 with TRBJ2-7; 7 bases line up with TRBD2. Per the germline V gene, CDR1 is MDHEN and CDR2 is SYDVKM. This CDR3 has 12 amino acids. The V gene end was trimmed by 6 bases and the J gene end by 4 bases; junction bases not matched to a gene: 3. This chain's CDR3 is CASRRERYEQYF. The DNA for the CDR3 is TGTGCCAGCAGGCGGGAGCGGTACGAGCAGTACTTC.

The genes are TRBV5-6 and TRBJ2-1, with 9 nucleotides matching TRBD1. Germline V gene lookup returns CDR1 SGHDT and CDR2 YYEEEE. The J segment lost 8 bases and the V segment lost 3 bases, leaving 9 bases of the junction unmatched. The CDR3 has 15 amino acids. The chain's CDR3 is CASSYGTGRSYEQFF. The CDR3 DNA reads as TGTGCCAGCAGCTACGGGACAGGGCGTTCGTATGAGCAGTTCTTC.

The chain uses TRBV5-1 and TRBJ2-1; 13 bases agree with TRBD2. The CDR3 consists of 15 residues. Germline trimming cut 4 bases from V and 9 bases from J; bases unmatched to any gene: 7. Per the germline V gene, CDR1 is SGHRS and CDR2 is YFSETQ. The CDR3 sequence is CASSRRTSGSGEQFF. CDR3 bases: TGCGCCAGCAGCAGAAGGACTAGCGGGAGTGGTGAGCAGTTCTTC.

The chain uses TRBV5-1 and TRBJ2-3; 10 bases are a match to TRBD2. The CDR3 consists of 16 residues. Per germline, CDR1 SGHRS and CDR2 YFSETQ. V shed 4 bases, J shed 6 bases, and the junction held 11 bases outside the gene matches. CDR3 protein: CASSPSGRASMDTQYF. CDR3 DNA sequence: TGCGCCAGCAGCCCAAGCGGGAGGGCCTCTATGGATACGCAGTATTTT. Full variable domain (missing parts from reference TRBV5-1 and TRBJ2-3): KAGVTQTPRYLIKTRGQQVTLSCSPISGHRSVSWYQQTPGQGLQFLFEYFSETQRNKGNFPGRFSGRQFSNSRSEMNVSTLELGDSALYLCASSPSGRASMDTQYFGPGTRLTVL.

A few counts support this clone. This chain joins TRBV28 and TRBJ1-1; TRBD1 is a possible D gene (5 bases). The CDR3 consists of 13 residues. V was shortened by 6 bases and J by 0 bases, with 8 bases between the two germline ends. The germline V gene has CDR1 MDHEN and CDR2 SYDVKM. The CDR3 sequence: CASRQQVNTEAFF. Written as DNA, the CDR3 is TGTGCCAGCAGACAACAGGTGAACACTGAAGCTTTCTTT. The whole variable domain, filled in from reference TRBV28 and TRBJ1-1, reads DVKVTQSSRYLVKRTGEKVFLECVQDMDHENMFWYRQDPGLGLRLIYFSYDVKMKEKGDIPEGYSVSREKKERFSLILESASTNQTSMYLCASRQQVNTEAFFGQGTRLTVV.